This is a list of T cell receptor beta chains from one sample in a study of T cells in localized non-small cell lung cancer. Clones were read by immunoSEQ multiplex PCR, and TCRdb kept only the in-frame ones, dropping some. The sample consists of about 6,400 clones, 87% of them appearing once. Here the sequenced sample was peripheral blood, taken before any cancer treatment. The receptors originated from a male donor aged 60 or over with stage I lung adenocarcinoma. CDR3s include the opening cysteine and the closing phenylalanine or tryptophan. Fields, in order: V gene, J gene, D gene, clone size, CDR3 protein, CDR3 DNA. A D gene is named only where the DNA matches it firmly. Size tells how often a clone was seen (once, few, many) or the class of an expanded clone, and some rows leave it out.

>TRBV7-9|TRBJ2-7|TRBD2|NA
CASSRTGTSGSYEQYF
TGTGCCAGCAGTCGTACAGGGACTAGCGGCTCCTACGAGCAGTACTTC
>TRBV12-5|TRBJ2-7|TRBD1|NA
CASGLFDGTASYEQYF
TGTGCTAGTGGTTTATTTGACGGGACAGCCTCCTACGAGCAGTACTTC
>TRBV2|TRBJ2-5|NA|NA
CANLRGQETQYF
TGTGCCAACCTCAGGGGTCAAGAGACCCAGTACTTC
>TRBV15|TRBJ2-1|NA|NA
CATSRRSSYNEQFF
TGTGCCACCAGCCGTCGGAGCTCCTACAATGAGCAGTTCTTC
>TRBV10-3|TRBJ1-1|NA|NA
CAIRHNPMNTEAFF
TGTGCCATCAGGCATAACCCTATGAACACTGAAGCTTTCTTT
>TRBV6-1|TRBJ1-3|NA|NA
CATITGPWGYF
TGTGCCACGATTACTGGACCTTGGGGATATTTT
>TRBV2|TRBJ1-2|TRBD1|once
CASRGGQGGTF
TGTGCCAGCAGGGGCGGACAGGGAGGCACCTTC
>TRBV2|TRBJ2-5|TRBD2|NA
CASSVSGRETQYF
TGTGCCAGCAGTGTCAGCGGGAGGGAGACCCAGTACTTC
>TRBV6-1|TRBJ2-3|TRBD2|NA
CASSLGRASDTQYF
TGTGCCAGCAGCCTGGGGAGGGCTTCCGATACGCAGTATTTT
>TRBV6-5|TRBJ2-7|NA|NA
CASSYKTHGGYEQYF
TGTGCCAGCAGTTACAAGACTCACGGCGGCTACGAGCAGTACTTC